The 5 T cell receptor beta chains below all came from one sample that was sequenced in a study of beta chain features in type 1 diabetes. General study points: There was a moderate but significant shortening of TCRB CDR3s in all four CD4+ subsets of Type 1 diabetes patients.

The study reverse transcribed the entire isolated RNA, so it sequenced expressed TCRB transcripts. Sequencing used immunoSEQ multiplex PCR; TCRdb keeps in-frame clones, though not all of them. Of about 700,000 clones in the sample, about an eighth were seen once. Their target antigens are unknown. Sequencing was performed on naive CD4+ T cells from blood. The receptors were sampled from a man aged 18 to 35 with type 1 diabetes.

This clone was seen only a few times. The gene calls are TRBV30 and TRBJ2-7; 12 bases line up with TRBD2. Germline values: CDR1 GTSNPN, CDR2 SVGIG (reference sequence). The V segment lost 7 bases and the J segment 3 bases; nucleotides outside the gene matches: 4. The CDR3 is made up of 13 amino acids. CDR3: CASRTSGVYEQYF. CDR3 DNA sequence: TGTGCCTCCCGGACTAGCGGGGTCTACGAGCAGTACTTC.

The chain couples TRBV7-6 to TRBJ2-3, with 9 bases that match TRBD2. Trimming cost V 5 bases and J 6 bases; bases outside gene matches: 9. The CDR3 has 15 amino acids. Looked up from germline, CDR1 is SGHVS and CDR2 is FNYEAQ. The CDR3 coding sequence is TGTGCCAGCAGCCCCTCCGAGCGGGGGGCGGATACGCAGTATTTT. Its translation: CASSPSERGADTQYF.

The CDR3 loop is CLGVRVPGQGGYYTF. The CDR3 DNA sequence: TGTCTAGGGGTCCGTGTCCCGGGACAGGGGGGTTACTACACCTTC. The chain carries TRBV30 and TRBJ1-2, with 11 bases fitting TRBD1. This CDR3 contains 15 residues. The V gene's germline CDR1 is GTSNPN and CDR2 SVGIG (reference sequence). The whole variable domain, filled in from reference TRBV30 and TRBJ1-2, reads SQTIHQWPATLVQPVGSPLSLECTVEGTSNPNLYWYRQAAGRGLQLLFYSVGIGQISSEVPQNLSASRPQDRQFILSSKKLLLSDSGFYLCLGVRVPGQGGYYTFGSGTRLTVV.

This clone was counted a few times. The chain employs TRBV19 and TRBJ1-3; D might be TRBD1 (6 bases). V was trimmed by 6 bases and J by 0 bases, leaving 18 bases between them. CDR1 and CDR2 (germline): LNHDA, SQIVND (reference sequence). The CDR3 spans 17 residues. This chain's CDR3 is CASRIATGQSSGNTIYF. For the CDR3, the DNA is TGTGCCAGTAGAATCGCGACTGGACAGTCCTCTGGAAACACCATATATTTT.

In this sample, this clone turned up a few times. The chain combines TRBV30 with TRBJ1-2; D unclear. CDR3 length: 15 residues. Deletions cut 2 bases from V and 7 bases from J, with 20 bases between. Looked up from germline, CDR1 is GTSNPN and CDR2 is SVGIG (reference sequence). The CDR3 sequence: CAWSPLGGSIGGYTF. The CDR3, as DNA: TGTGCCTGGAGTCCCCTCGGAGGGAGTATAGGTGGCTACACCTTC.